Presented here are 20 T cell receptor beta chains from one specimen sequenced in a study of shared clonotypes between healthy human individuals. Cells designated naive CD8 were CD45RO-negative and were positively selected for CCR7, with terminally differentiated effector memory CD45RA+ cells excluded. Measured with immunoSEQ multiplex PCR; TCRdb has only the in-frame clones, and not every one. The sample has under 2,000,000 clones, about 95% seen once; the top ten hold roughly 1%. Source material: naive CD8+ T cells sorted from blood. The origin of the receptors is a man aged 18 to 30 in good health.

With regard to this clone: The sample carries other DNA sequences with the same CDR3. The rearrangement links TRBV27 to TRBJ1-5; TRBD1 might be the D (6 bases). Between the trimmed V and J ends, which lost 5 bases and 4 bases, there was a span of 12 bases. This CDR3 region has 14 residues. Germline V gene lookup returns CDR1 MNHEY and CDR2 SMNVEV (reference sequence). CDR3 sequence: CASSLRQANQPQHF. The CDR3, as DNA: TGTGCCAGCAGTCTTCGACAGGCTAATCAGCCCCAGCATTTT.

The rearrangement joins TRBV5-8 to TRBJ2-5; 9 nucleotides align to TRBD1. J lost 3 bases, V lost 3 bases, and 6 bases had no gene match. CDR1 is SGHTS and CDR2 is YDEGEE in the germline V gene. The CDR3 is 15 amino acids. The CDR3 coding sequence is TGTGCCAGCAGCTCGGGACAGGGTACGGAAGAGACCCAGTACTTC. As protein: CASSSGQGTEETQYF.

CDR3 amino acids: CASSVEGPGSGNTIYF. Here the CDR3 DNA reads TGTGCCAGCAGTGTAGAAGGCCCTGGCTCTGGAAACACCATATATTTT. The V gene is TRBV6-1, the J gene TRBJ1-3; D not resolved. V lost 4 bases, J lost 0 bases, and 13 bases lay in between. This CDR3 has 16 residues. Germline V gives CDR1 MNHNS, CDR2 SASEGT.

V and J are TRBV4-1 and TRBJ2-1; TRBD2 agrees at 10 bases. The CDR3 is made up of 18 amino acids. The V gene end was trimmed by 3 bases and the J gene end by 9 bases; junction bases not matched to a gene: 17. Germline-derived CDR1 and CDR2 are MGHRA and YSYEKL. CDR3 sequence (DNA): TGCGCCAGCAGCCAGGCCCTAGCGGGAGTGTCCGGGGACGGTGAGCAGTTCTTC. Protein: CASSQALAGVSGDGEQFF.

The chain links TRBV4-1 to TRBJ1-5; 10 bases are a match to TRBD1. The CDR3 has 16 amino acids. The ends lost 2 bases at V and 5 bases at J; junction bases unmatched: 6. Germline CDR1 is MGHRA and CDR2 is YSYEKL. For the CDR3, the DNA is TGCGCCAGCAGCCAAACCCCCGGGACAGGGGATCAGCCCCAGCATTTT. Residues: CASSQTPGTGDQPQHF.

J is TRBJ2-5 and V is TRBV28; D uncertain. V was cut by 6 bases and J by 1 base, with 9 bases left in between. The CDR3 extends over 13 amino acids. Per the germline V gene, CDR1 is MDHEN and CDR2 is SYDVKM. In DNA, the CDR3 is TGTGCCAGCAGCAACAGTGTCCAAGAGACCCAGTACTTC. Translated, it gives CASSNSVQETQYF.

J is TRBJ2-2 and V is TRBV6-5; D is possibly TRBD1 (7 bases). The V gene lost 4 bases and the J gene lost 6 bases, with 15 bases spanning the gap. The CDR3 has 15 amino acids. The germline gives CDR1 MNHEY, CDR2 SVGAGI. This chain's CDR3 is CASSSTTGRPGELFF. The CDR3, as DNA: TGTGCCAGCAGTTCGACGACAGGGAGGCCCGGGGAGCTGTTTTTT.

This chain links TRBV28 with TRBJ1-4, with 11 bases matching TRBD1. The J segment lost 8 bases and the V segment lost 5 bases, leaving 13 bases of the junction unmatched. CDR1 is MDHEN and CDR2 is SYDVKM in the germline V gene. The CDR3 sequence is 17 residues long. CDR3 sequence: CASSPRLDRGLGEKLFF. The CDR3 bases are TGTGCCAGCAGTCCAAGACTGGACAGGGGGCTCGGGGAAAAACTGTTTTTT.

This clone was picked up one time. This chain links TRBV10-2 with TRBJ1-4; D uncertain. The CDR3 runs 14 residues. Germline CDR1 WSHSY, CDR2 SAAADI. Trimming shortened V by 6 bases and J by 7 bases, and 15 bases separated the two germline ends. In nucleotides, the CDR3 is TGCGCCAGCAGCGGTTCTCCGATGGGTGAAAAACTGTTTTTT. Translated, it gives CASSGSPMGEKLFF.

J is TRBJ2-7 and V is TRBV5-6; 9 nucleotides line up with TRBD1. The CDR3 length is 15 residues. Trimming removed 4 bases from V and 5 bases from J; junction bases left unmatched: 10. Germline V gives CDR1 SGHDT, CDR2 YYEEEE. CDR3 DNA sequence: TGTGCCAGCAGCGGCGGGACAGGGAGGATCCACGAGCAGTACTTC. Protein product: CASSGGTGRIHEQYF.

V and J are TRBV30 and TRBJ2-2; D is ambiguous. The germline CDR1 and CDR2 sequences are GTSNPN and SVGIG (reference sequence). The CDR3 has 13 residues. V lost 2 bases and J lost 8, with 12 bases in between. The CDR3 DNA sequence: TGTGCCTGGAGTCCTGCAGGCGCGGGGGAGCTGTTTTTT. This translates into CAWSPAGAGELFF.

The J gene is TRBJ2-1, the V gene TRBV15, with TRBD2 as a possible D gene (6 bases). This CDR3 spans 13 amino acids. Germline V gene lookup returns CDR1 LNHNV and CDR2 YYDKDF (reference sequence). Deletions cut 3 bases from V and 9 bases from J, with 12 bases between. CDR3 DNA: TGTGCCACCAGCAGCGGGACTTACCCTGAGCAGTTCTTC. Amino acids: CATSSGTYPEQFF.

The rearrangement joins TRBV28 to TRBJ1-2, with D maybe TRBD1 (5 bases). V lost 3 bases, J lost 8 bases, and 10 bases lay in between. Looked up from germline, CDR1 is MDHEN and CDR2 is SYDVKM. CDR3 length equals 12 residues. The CDR3 nucleotides read TGTGCCAGCAGTTTTTTAGGGGACGGCTACACCTTC. Encoded protein: CASSFLGDGYTF.

The rearrangement joins TRBV4-2 to TRBJ2-6; D not resolved. The CDR3 loop spans 21 amino acids. Trimming left V 4 bases short and J 0 bases short, with 25 bases between. Germline values: CDR1 LGHNA, CDR2 YNFKEQ. CDR3 coding DNA: TGTGCCAGCAGCCTGCCCAGGTGGGCGAGTACCACGAGCTCTGGGGCCAACGTCCTGACTTTC. As protein: CASSLPRWASTTSSGANVLTF.

The chain combines TRBV4-3 with TRBJ2-5, with D unresolved. In germline, CDR1 is LGHNA, CDR2 YSLEER. V was cut by 0 bases and J by 5 bases, with 13 bases left in between. CDR3 size: 15 residues. The CDR3 loop reads CASSQERRSVETQYF. The DNA of the CDR3 is TGCGCCAGCAGCCAAGAACGACGTTCGGTGGAGACCCAGTACTTC.

The chain uses TRBV28 and TRBJ1-3; the D gene is possibly TRBD1 (5 bases). With 3 bases removed from V and 3 bases from J, the gap between germline ends came to 12 bases. Germline CDR1 reads MDHEN; CDR2 reads SYDVKM. This CDR3 is built from 15 residues. CDR3: CASSFFGAGGNTIYF. The DNA for the CDR3 is TGTGCCAGCAGTTTTTTTGGGGCGGGTGGAAACACCATATATTTT.

The chain carries TRBV9 and TRBJ1-2, with D maybe TRBD1 (5 bases). Germline CDR1 and CDR2: SGDLS and YYNGEE. The CDR3 runs 14 residues. Trimming removed 0 bases at V and 4 bases at J, with 10 bases between. The CDR3 sequence is CASSVVTGRYGYTF. CDR3 nucleotide sequence: TGTGCCAGCAGCGTAGTAACGGGGCGCTATGGCTACACCTTC.

The V call is TRBV11-2, the J call TRBJ2-3, with D perhaps matching TRBD1 or TRBD2 (5 bases each). Between the trimmed V and J ends, which lost 1 base and 0 bases, there was a span of 14 bases. This CDR3 has 17 amino acids. Germline V lookup: CDR1 SGHAT, CDR2 FQNNGV. CDR3 residues: CASSLGFGTPSTDTQYF. The CDR3 DNA reads TGTGCCAGCAGCTTAGGGTTCGGGACGCCTAGCACAGATACGCAGTATTTT.

DNA for the CDR3: TGTGCCACCAGCAGAGACCTCCGGGACAGAAACACCGGGGAGCTGTTTTTT. This gives the protein CATSRDLRDRNTGELFF. The rearrangement joins TRBV15 to TRBJ2-2; the match to TRBD1 covers 7 bases. Germline loops: CDR1 LNHNV, CDR2 YYDKDF (reference sequence). This CDR3 has 17 amino acids. The trim removed 0 bases at V and 2 bases at J, leaving 6 bases unmatched.

This chain connects TRBV4-1 to TRBJ2-7, with TRBD2 matching 12 bases. The trim removed 6 bases at V and 5 bases at J, leaving 8 bases unmatched. CDR1 and CDR2 (germline): MGHRA, YSYEKL. The CDR3 has 15 amino acids. Written as DNA, the CDR3 is TGCGCCAGCAGTCCGACTAGCGGGAGTTATAACGAGCAGTACTTC. This translates into CASSPTSGSYNEQYF.